The rows below give T cell receptor beta chains drawn from one sample of a study of OX40 agonist ivuxolimab in advanced cancers. Assay used: immunoSEQ multiplex PCR; TCRdb lists only in-frame clones, some missing. The sample holds fewer than 85,000 clones, approximately 90% seen once. The sequences come from CD4+ or CD8+ T cells sorted from blood, collected in a trial of the OX40 agonist ivuxolimab. Receptors originate from an adult with an advanced solid tumor such as melanoma, head and neck, liver or kidney cancer. Both conserved end residues are part of each CDR3. The D gene is left open where the match is weak. Where a row states a size, it is once, few, many or the class of an expanded clone; other rows omit it.

abundance	v_gene	j_gene	d_gene	CDR3nt	CDR3aa
NA	TRBV11-3	TRBJ2-4	NA	TGTGCCAGCAGCTTTTTTTCTGAGGAGGCCAAAAACATTCAGTACTTC	CASSFFSEEAKNIQYF
NA	TRBV28	TRBJ1-4	TRBD1	TGTGCCAGCAGTGAGACAGGGACGGAAAAACTGTTTTTT	CASSETGTEKLFF
many	TRBV5-1	TRBJ1-5	NA	TGCGCCAGCAGCCACAATCAGCCCCAGCATTTT	CASSHNQPQHF
once	TRBV28	TRBJ2-7	NA	TGTGCCAGCAGCCCCGGTGGAAGGAGCTACGAGCAGTACTTC	CASSPGGRSYEQYF
once	TRBV4-1	TRBJ2-3	TRBD1	TGCGCCAGCAGCTTCCGGGGACAGGGTGTTTCAGATACGCAGTATTTT	CASSFRGQGVSDTQYF
NA	TRBV5-1	TRBJ2-7	TRBD2	TGCGCCAGCAGCTTGGGGGTAGCGGGGGTCTACGAGCAGTACTTC	CASSLGVAGVYEQYF
NA	TRBV19	TRBJ2-3	TRBD1	TGTGCCAGCAGTGACAGGGCGGGCACAGATACGCAGTATTTT	CASSDRAGTDTQYF
NA	TRBV6-1	TRBJ1-2	TRBD1	TGTGCCAGCAGCCGGGACAGGGTGGATGGCTACACCTTC	CASSRDRVDGYTF
NA	TRBV7-9	TRBJ1-1	NA	TGTGCCAGCAGCTTAGCGCGGGAAACTGAAGCTTTCTTT	CASSLARETEAFF
NA	TRBV2	TRBJ1-2	NA	TGTGCCAGCAGTGAAGAGGTGGGGTCTGTTGGAGGCTACACCTTC	CASSEEVGSVGGYTF
medium-sized	TRBV29-1	TRBJ1-3	NA	TGCAGCGTTTGGGAAGGGTCTGGAAACACCATATATTTT	CSVWEGSGNTIYF
NA	TRBV15	TRBJ2-7	TRBD1	TGTGCCACCAGCAGAGCCCGGGGTTCAGGGGGCTACGAGCAGTACTTC	CATSRARGSGGYEQYF
once	TRBV7-3	TRBJ1-1	TRBD1	TGTGCCAGCAGCACCAAAGGGGGCATGAACACTGAAGCTTTCTTT	CASSTKGGMNTEAFF
NA	TRBV5-1	TRBJ2-7	NA	TGCGCCAGCACCGCGCGATCGATGAACGAGCAGTACTTC	CASTARSMNEQYF
NA	TRBV7-9	TRBJ2-1	NA	TGTGCCAGCAGCTTAGAAACTGAGCAGTTCTTC	CASSLETEQFF
NA	TRBV6-1	TRBJ2-7	NA	TGTGCCAGCAGACCCCGCCCAGGTTTTACCTACGAGCAGTACTTC	CASRPRPGFTYEQYF
NA	TRBV5-5	TRBJ2-1	TRBD2	TGTGCCAGCAGCTTGGAGGCTAGCGGGGTCTACAATGAGCAGTTCTTC	CASSLEASGVYNEQFF
NA	TRBV29-1	TRBJ2-5	NA	TGCAGCGTTGAAAGGAACAGCGGTGAGACCCAGTACTTC	CSVERNSGETQYF
few	TRBV19	TRBJ2-3	NA	TGTGCCAGTAGTCCGTCGGGGGCCACAGATACGCAGTATTTT	CASSPSGATDTQYF
NA	TRBV29-1	TRBJ2-1	TRBD2	TGCAGCGTGGGAGCGGGAGCCTCCTACAATGAGCAGTTCTTC	CSVGAGASYNEQFF
few	TRBV19	TRBJ1-5	TRBD1	TGTGCCAGTAGTATCTTCAGGGGGCGTCAGCCCCAGCATTTT	CASSIFRGRQPQHF
NA	TRBV15	TRBJ2-7	NA	TGTGCCACCAGCATGCCGACAGGGAGGAACGAGCAGTACTTC	CATSMPTGRNEQYF
few	TRBV5-1	TRBJ1-1	TRBD1	TGCGCCAGCAGCTTGGCCGGACAGGGAACTGAAGCTTTCTTT	CASSLAGQGTEAFF
few	TRBV5-1	TRBJ1-2	NA	TGCGCCAGCAGCTTTGACAACTATGGCTACACCTTC	CASSFDNYGYTF
NA	TRBV19	TRBJ1-3	NA	TGTGCCAGTAGTATAGTCGGTGGGCCCGGAAACACCATATATTTT	CASSIVGGPGNTIYF
once	TRBV29-1	TRBJ2-1	NA	TGCACCACTTTTGCTGGCGTTTCCCCTGAGCAGTTCTTC	CTTFAGVSPEQFF
NA	TRBV5-1	TRBJ2-7	NA	TGCGCCAGCAGCTTGGAGCAGGGGTCCTACGAGCAGTACTTC	CASSLEQGSYEQYF